The TCR beta chain under discussion was sequenced for a study of CD4 T cell repertoires in COVID-19. The CDR3 spans 11 residues. Germline V gene data show CDR1 as DFQATT and CDR2 as SNEGSKA (reference sequence). Between the trimmed V and J ends, which lost 7 bases and 2 bases, there was a span of 8 bases. Method: immunoSEQ multiplex PCR; TCRdb's copy keeps in-frame clones and lacks some. Among approximately 75,000 clones listed, roughly four fifths were seen once. This sample comprised CD4+ T cells from peripheral blood, obtained after recovery from COVID-19. This clonotype originated in a human donor who had COVID-19. The V call is TRBV20-1, the J call TRBJ1-2; D unresolved. In DNA form, the CDR3 reads TGCAGTGTCGGGGAGAACTATGGCTACACCTTC. Translation gives CSVGENYGYTF.